The entry below gives a single TCR beta chain sequence along with its context. This clonotype has just a few counts. No cognate antigen has been identified for it. Base-call qualities are not available, and no considerably larger clone is one nucleotide away. Library generation was performed with PCR. Sequencing relied on an Illumina HiSeq 2500. TCR libraries were prepared with molecular barcoding, using unique molecular identifiers to normalize TCRbeta repertoire quantification. The public sequencing data were trimmed at Q25 with fastp and processed into clonotypes with MiXCR by TCRdb, which kept only in-frame beta chains. For every CDR3 protein sequence, its rows merge into one entry that carries the most common genes and DNA. Recorded for this sample are approximately 82,000 distinct CDR3 sequences; 15% to 20% of them occurred a single time. Of the sample, 45% to 55% is held by the ten largest clones.

This entry belongs to a study of T-cell reconstitution after alpha-beta-depleted transplantation in children (dated by TCRdb to the mid-2010s). As for the study more broadly: The study quantitatively tracked T-cell immune reconstitution after TCRalphabeta/CD19-depleted allogeneic hematopoietic cell transplantation in children using TCR repertoire profiling.

The treatment or condition label, as the study defines it: allogeneic hematopoietic cell transplantation with graft depleted of TCRalphabeta T cells and CD19 B cells. The children who served as transplant recipients had been given grafts of TCRalphabeta/CD19-depleted allogeneic hematopoietic cells. Results and caveats for the whole study, not just this receptor: The apparently early recovery of alphabetaT-cell counts about two months after transplant reportedly depended on only several hundred rapidly expanded clones that came from non-depleted graft cells. Hyperexpanded clone frequencies declined over subsequent months; after one year, T-cell counts and TCRbeta diversity were mostly attributed to newly produced T cells. In some patients, high TCRbeta diversity at day 60 was attributed to recipient T cells and intrathymic progenitors that had survived conditioning.

The sample consisted of PBMCs, mostly from graft donor cells, taken 360 days after TCRalphabeta/CD19-depleted stem cell transplant. The origin of this receptor is a male patient between 2 and 15 years old who had a stem cell transplant for acute lymphoblastic leukemia, so the T cells may come from the graft donor.

The bases read TGTGCCAGCAGCTTAGAGGACACCTCTGGAAACACCATATATTTT. This is translated as CASSLEDTSGNTIYF. The rearranged segments are TRBV7-6 and TRBJ1-3; TRBD1 could be the D gene, as 5 bases match. As encoded in the germline V gene, CDR1 is SGHVS while CDR2 is FNYEAQ. Reading from cysteine to phenylalanine, the CDR3 counts 15 amino acids. The DNA shown is the 45-base CDR3, in frame from base 1. V is pared back by 1 base and J by 0 bases, with 7 bases lying between the germline termini.